This T cell receptor beta chain was retrieved from a study of T cell repertoires in cytomegalovirus infection. Study details: Public TCR beta signature analysis indicated the presence of both CMV infection and matching HLA type.

This clonotype was counted only a few times. The antigen is not known. MiXCR, applied by TCRdb to the reads, yields one record per CDR3 protein. The sample records some 900,000 distinct CDR3 sequences, about 31% being singletons. Germline lookup yields CDR1 SQVTM and CDR2 ANQGSEA. V was trimmed by 4 bases and J by 7 bases, leaving 10 bases between them. The CDR3 contains 11 residues. Regarding the study as a whole: Clonotype analysis showed dominance of the ex vivo response by HLA-C-restricted CMV-specific TCR beta clonotypes.

The sequence was collected from a human donor in good health (CMV status not recorded). Some clones in this sample may be carry-over from other donors' samples. V usage is TRBV29-1 and J usage is TRBJ1-1, with D possibly matching TRBD1 (5 bases). The source was cultured CD8+ T cells from PBMCs, collected from culture after CMV antigen stimulation. The CDR3 bases are TGCAGCGTTGTTAGCCAGGGTGAAGCTTTCTTT. Protein sequence: CSVVSQGEAFF. Drawing the rest from reference TRBV29-1 and TRBJ1-1, the complete variable domain is SAVISQKPSRDICQRGTSLTIQCQVDSQVTMMFWYRQQPGQSLTLIATANQGSEATYESGFVIDKFPISRPNLTFSTLTVSNMSPEDSSIYLCSVVSQGEAFFGQGTRLTVV.